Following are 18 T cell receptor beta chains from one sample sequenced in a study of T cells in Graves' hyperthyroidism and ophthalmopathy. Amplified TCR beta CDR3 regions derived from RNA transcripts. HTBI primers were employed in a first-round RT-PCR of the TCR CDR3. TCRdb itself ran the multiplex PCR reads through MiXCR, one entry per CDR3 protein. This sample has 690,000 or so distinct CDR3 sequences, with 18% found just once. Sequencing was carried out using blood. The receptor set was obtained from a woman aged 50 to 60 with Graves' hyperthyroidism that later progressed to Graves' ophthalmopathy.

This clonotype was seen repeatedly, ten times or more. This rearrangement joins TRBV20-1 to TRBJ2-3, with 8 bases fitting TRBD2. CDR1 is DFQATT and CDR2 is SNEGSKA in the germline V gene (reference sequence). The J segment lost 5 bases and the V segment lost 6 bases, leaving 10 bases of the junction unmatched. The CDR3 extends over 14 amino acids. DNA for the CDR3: TGCAGTGCGCCACTCGGGGGGGTCGAAGATACGCAGTATTTT. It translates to CSAPLGGVEDTQYF.

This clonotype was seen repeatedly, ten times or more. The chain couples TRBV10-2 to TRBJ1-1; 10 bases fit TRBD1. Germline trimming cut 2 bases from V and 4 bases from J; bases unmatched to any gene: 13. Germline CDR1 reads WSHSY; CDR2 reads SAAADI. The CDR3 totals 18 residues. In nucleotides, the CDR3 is TGCGCCAGCAGTGAGCCGAGGGACAGGGGTTTGAGGTTCACTGAAGCTTTCTTT. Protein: CASSEPRDRGLRFTEAFF.

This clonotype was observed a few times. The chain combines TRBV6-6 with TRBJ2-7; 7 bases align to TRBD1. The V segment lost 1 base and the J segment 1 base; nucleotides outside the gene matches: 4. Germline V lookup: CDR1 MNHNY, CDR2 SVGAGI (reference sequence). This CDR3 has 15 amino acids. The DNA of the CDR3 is TGTGCCAGCAGTTACTTGACAGGGTTTTCCTACGAGCAGTACTTC. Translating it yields CASSYLTGFSYEQYF.

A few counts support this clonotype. CDR3 nucleotide sequence: TGTGCCAGCAGCTTGATGCTGGGGGGCGCCGAAGTTGGCTACACCTTC. Residues: CASSLMLGGAEVGYTF. J is TRBJ1-2 and V is TRBV7-3, with D perhaps matching TRBD1 (6 bases). This CDR3 region has 16 residues. Germline V gives CDR1 SGHTA, CDR2 FQGTGA. The V end lost 3 bases, the J end lost 7 bases, and 21 bases lay between the germline ends. The entire variable domain, with the rest obtained from reference TRBV7-3 and TRBJ1-2, is as follows: GAGVSQTPSNKVTEKGKYVELRCDPISGHTALYWYRQSLGQGPEFLIYFQGTGAADDSGLPNDRFFAVRPEGSVSTLKIQRTERGDSAVYLCASSLMLGGAEVGYTFGSGTRLTVV.

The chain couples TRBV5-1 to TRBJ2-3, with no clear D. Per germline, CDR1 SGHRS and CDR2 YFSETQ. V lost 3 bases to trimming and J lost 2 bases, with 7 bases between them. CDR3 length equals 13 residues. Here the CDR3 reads CASSSITTDTQYF. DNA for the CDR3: TGCGCCAGCAGCTCTATAACCACAGATACGCAGTATTTT. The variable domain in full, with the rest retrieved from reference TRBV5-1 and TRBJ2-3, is KAGVTQTPRYLIKTRGQQVTLSCSPISGHRSVSWYQQTPGQGLQFLFEYFSETQRNKGNFPGRFSGRQFSNSRSEMNVSTLELGDSALYLCASSSITTDTQYFGPGTRLTVL.

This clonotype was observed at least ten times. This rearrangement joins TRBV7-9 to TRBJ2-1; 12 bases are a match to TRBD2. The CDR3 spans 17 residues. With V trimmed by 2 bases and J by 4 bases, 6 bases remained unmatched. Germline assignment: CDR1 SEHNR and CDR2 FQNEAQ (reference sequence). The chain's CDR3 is CASSLPETSGGYNEQFF. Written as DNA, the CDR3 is TGTGCCAGCAGCTTACCCGAGACTAGCGGGGGTTACAATGAGCAGTTCTTC.

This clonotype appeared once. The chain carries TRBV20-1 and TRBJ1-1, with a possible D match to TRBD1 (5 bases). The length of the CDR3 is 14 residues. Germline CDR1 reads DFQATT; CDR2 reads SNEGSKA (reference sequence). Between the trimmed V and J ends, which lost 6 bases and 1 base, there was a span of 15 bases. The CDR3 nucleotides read TGCAGTGCGCAAACAGGTACTCCGAACACTGAAGCTTTCTTT. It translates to CSAQTGTPNTEAFF.

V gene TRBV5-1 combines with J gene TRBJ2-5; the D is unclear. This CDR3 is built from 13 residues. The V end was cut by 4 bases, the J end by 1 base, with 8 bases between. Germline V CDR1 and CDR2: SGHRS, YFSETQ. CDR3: CASSPVGQETQYF. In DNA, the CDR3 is TGCGCCAGCAGCCCGGTTGGCCAAGAGACCCAGTACTTC.

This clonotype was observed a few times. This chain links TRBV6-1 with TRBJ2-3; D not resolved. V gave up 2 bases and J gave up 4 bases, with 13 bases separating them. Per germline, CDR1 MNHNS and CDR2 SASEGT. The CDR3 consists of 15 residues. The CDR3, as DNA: TGTGCCAGCAGTGAATTCCGGTCCCGGCCAGATACGCAGTATTTT. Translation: CASSEFRSRPDTQYF.

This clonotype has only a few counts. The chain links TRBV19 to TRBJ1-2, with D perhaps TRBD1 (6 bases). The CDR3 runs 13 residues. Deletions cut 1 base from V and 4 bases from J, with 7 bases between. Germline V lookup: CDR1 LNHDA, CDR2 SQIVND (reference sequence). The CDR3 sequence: CASSIGGAYGYTF. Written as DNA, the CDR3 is TGTGCCAGTAGTATAGGGGGGGCCTATGGCTACACCTTC.

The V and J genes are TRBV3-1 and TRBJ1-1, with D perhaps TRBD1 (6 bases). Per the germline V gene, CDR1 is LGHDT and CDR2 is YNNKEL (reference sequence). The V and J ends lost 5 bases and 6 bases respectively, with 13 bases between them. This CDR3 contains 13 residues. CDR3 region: CASSSDRFPEAFF. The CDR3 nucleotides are TGTGCCAGCAGCAGTGACAGGTTTCCTGAAGCTTTCTTT.

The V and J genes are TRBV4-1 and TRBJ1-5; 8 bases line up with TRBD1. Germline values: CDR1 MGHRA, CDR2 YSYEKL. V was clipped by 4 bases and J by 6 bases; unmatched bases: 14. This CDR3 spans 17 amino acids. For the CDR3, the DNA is TGCGCCAGCAGCCTTTTGCCCTGGGCAGGGGGCCCTCAGCCCCAGCATTTT. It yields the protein CASSLLPWAGGPQPQHF.

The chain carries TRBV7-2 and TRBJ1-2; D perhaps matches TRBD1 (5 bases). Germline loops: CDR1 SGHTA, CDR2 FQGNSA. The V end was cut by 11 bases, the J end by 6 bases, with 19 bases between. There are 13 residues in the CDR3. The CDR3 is CAGRAGTSDGYTF. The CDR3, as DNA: TGTGCCGGACGGGCAGGGACGTCGGATGGCTACACCTTC.

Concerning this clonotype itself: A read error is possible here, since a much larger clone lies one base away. The CDR3 spells CARRGEGRGGNQPQHF. The CDR3 DNA follows: TGTGCCCGCCGAGGGGAGGGCAGGGGGGGGAATCAGCCCCAGCATTTT. V usage is TRBV6-2 or TRBV6-3 and J usage is TRBJ1-5; 7 bases align to TRBD1. Germline CDR1 reads MNHEY; CDR2 reads SVGEGT. The CDR3 loop spans 16 amino acids. V trimming: 11 bases; J trimming: 4 bases; junction bases outside the gene matches: 17.

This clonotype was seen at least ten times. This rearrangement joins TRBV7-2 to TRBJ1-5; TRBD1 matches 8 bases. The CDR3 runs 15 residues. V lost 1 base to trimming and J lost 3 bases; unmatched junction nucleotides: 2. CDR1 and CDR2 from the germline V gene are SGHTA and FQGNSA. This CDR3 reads CASSLGGQVNQPQHF. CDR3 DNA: TGTGCCAGCAGCTTAGGGGGACAGGTCAATCAGCCCCAGCATTTT.

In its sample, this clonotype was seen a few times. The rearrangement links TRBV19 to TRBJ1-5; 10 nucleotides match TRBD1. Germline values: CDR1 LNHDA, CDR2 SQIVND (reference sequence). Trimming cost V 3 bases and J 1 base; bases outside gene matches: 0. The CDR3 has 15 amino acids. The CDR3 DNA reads TGTGCCAGTAGTATGGGACAGGGGAGCAATCAGCCCCAGCATTTT. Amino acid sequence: CASSMGQGSNQPQHF. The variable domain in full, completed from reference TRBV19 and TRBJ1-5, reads DGGITQSPKYLFRKEGQNVTLSCEQNLNHDAMYWYRQDPGQGLRLIYYSQIVNDFQKGDIAEGYSVSREKKESFPLTVTSAQKNPTAFYLCASSMGQGSNQPQHFGDGTRLSIL.

The CDR3 protein is CASSLKDPWGYEQYF. The CDR3 nucleotides read TGTGCCAGCAGCTTAAAGGACCCCTGGGGCTACGAGCAGTACTTC. The chain recombines TRBV7-8 with TRBJ2-7; no definite D call. CDR3 length: 15 amino acids. V gave up 2 bases and J gave up 3 bases, with 14 bases separating them. Germline V gene sequence: CDR1 SGHVS, CDR2 FQNEAQ.

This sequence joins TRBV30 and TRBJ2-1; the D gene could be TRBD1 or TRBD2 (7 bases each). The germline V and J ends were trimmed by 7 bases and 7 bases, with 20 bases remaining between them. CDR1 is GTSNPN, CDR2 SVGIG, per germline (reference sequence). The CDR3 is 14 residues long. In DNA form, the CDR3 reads TGTGCCTCCGTGGGGAGGGCAGGGGGTAATGAGCAGTTCTTC. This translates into CASVGRAGGNEQFF.